The entry that follows covers one TCR beta chain sequence. This entry belongs to a study of blood T cell repertoires in COVID-19. On the study more broadly: Acute and convalescent COVID-19 samples came from the United States, Italy and Spain. In each case, the material was cDNA or gDNA derived from T cells, B-cell-depleted T cells, or PBMCs.

The ends lost 4 bases at V and 5 bases at J; junction bases unmatched: 5. This CDR3 has 15 residues. From germline, CDR1 is SGHRS and CDR2 YFSETQ. In the original analysis: Reference gene primer amplification in the assay estimated nucleated cell counts. TCRdb's copy holds only in-frame clones and misses some; the assay was immunoSEQ multiplex PCR. That table supplies the V and J calls and clone size; D and trimming were determined from the DNA. This table has some 97,000 clones, just under 95% appearing once. Sequenced material: peripheral blood. The TCR originated in a man in his 70s with acute or convalescent COVID-19. The genes are TRBV5-1 and TRBJ2-2, with 10 nucleotides matching TRBD2. The CDR3 is CASSPGLARTGELFF. CDR3 DNA sequence: TGCGCCAGCAGCCCGGGACTAGCGAGGACCGGGGAGCTGTTTTTT.